The clone carrying this TCR beta chain has just a few counts. The target antigen is unknown. These data originate in a study of early T cells in non-severe SARS-CoV-2 infection. V lost 1 base to trimming and J lost 10 bases, with 7 bases between them. This CDR3 spans 11 amino acids. General study findings and limits: The study's VDJdb matching favored anti-spike CD8 responses and missed private and CD4 specificities.

TCRdb called the 5' RACE reads again in MiXCR, with one record for every CDR3 protein. The sample records over 45,000 distinct CDR3 sequences, about 15% being singletons. V gene TRBV12-3 or TRBV12-4 combines with J gene TRBJ2-5; D gene ambiguous. The origin of this receptor is an adult who was a healthcare worker with PCR-confirmed SARS-CoV-2 infection or an uninfected control (not recorded which). This material consisted of whole blood, taken at baseline. This CDR3 is CASSLGWGQYF. The CDR3 DNA reads as TGTGCCAGCAGTTTAGGATGGGGCCAGTACTTC.